One TCR beta chain is described in this entry. What it binds is not known. A single record per CDR3 protein comes from TCRdb applying MiXCR to the reads. The sample comprises about 680,000 distinct CDR3 sequences, 20% to 30% of which are singletons, and roughly 8% rests with the top ten. These data come from a study of T cell repertoires in cytomegalovirus infection. Study in general: Indicated by public TCR beta signatures were CMV infection and matching HLA type. The study's findings and limits: HLA-C-restricted TCR beta clonotypes specific for CMV led the ex vivo response. Cumulative frequency (of public TCR beta family members) identified carriers of CMV plus the relevant HLA.

In germline, CDR1 is MDHEN, CDR2 SYDVKM. With 3 bases removed from V and 5 bases from J, the gap between germline ends came to 6 bases. The length of the CDR3 is 12 residues. Sequenced sample: CD8+ T cells from PBMCs. The receptor's source is a human donor in good health (CMV status not recorded). Some clones in this sample may be carry-over from other donors' samples. The rearrangement links TRBV28 to TRBJ2-3; D ambiguous. DNA of the CDR3: TGTGCCAGCAGTTTTGGTATAGATACGCAGTATTTT. Protein sequence: CASSFGIDTQYF.